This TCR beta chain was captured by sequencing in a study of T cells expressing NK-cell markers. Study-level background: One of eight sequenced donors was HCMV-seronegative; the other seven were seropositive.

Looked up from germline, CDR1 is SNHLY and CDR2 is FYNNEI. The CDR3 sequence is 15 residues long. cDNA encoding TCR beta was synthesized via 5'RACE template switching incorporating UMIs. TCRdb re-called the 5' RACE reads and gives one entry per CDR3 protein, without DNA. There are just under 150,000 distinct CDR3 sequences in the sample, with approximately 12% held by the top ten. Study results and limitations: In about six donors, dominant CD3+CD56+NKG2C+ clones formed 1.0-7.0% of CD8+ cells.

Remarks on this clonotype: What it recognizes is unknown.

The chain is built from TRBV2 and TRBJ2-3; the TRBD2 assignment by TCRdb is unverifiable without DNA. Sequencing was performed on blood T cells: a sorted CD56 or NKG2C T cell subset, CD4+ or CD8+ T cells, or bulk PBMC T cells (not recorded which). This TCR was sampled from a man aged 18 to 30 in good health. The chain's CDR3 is CASGPGLALTDTQYF. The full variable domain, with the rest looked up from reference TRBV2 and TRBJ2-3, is EPEVTQTPSHQVTQMGQEVILRCVPISNHLYFYWYRQILGQKVEFLVSFYNNEISEKSEIFDDQFSVERPDGSNFTLKIRSTKLEDSAMYFCASGPGLALTDTQYFGPGTRLTVL.